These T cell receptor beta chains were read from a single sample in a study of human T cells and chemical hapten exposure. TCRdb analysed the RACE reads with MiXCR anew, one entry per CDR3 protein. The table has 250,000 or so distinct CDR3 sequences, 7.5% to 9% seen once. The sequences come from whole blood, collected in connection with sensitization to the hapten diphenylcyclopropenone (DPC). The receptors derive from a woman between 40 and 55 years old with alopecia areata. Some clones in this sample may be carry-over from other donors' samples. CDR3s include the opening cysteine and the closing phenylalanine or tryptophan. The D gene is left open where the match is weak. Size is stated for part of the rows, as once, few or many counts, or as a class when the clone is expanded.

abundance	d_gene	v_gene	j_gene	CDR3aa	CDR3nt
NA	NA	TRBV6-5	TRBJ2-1	CASGLGGRYNEQFF	TGTGCCAGCGGTTTAGGGGGTCGTTACAATGAGCAGTTCTTC
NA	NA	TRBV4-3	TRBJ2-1	CASSQRRVRVSRFF	TGCGCCAGCAGCCAACGGAGGGTTAGGGTTTCGAGGTTCTTC
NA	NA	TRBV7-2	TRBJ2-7	CASRIAYEQYF	TGTGCCAGCAGGATCGCCTACGAGCAGTACTTC
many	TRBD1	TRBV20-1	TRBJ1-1	CSAGQAGGNTEAFF	TGCAGTGCCGGGCAGGCAGGGGGCAACACTGAAGCTTTCTTT
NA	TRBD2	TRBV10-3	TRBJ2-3	CAITRTSGSILSTDTQYF	TGTGCCATCACTAGGACTAGCGGGAGTATCCTTAGCACAGATACGCAGTATTTT
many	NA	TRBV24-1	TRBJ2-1	CATSDSPPGQENEQFF	TGTGCCACCAGTGACTCTCCCCCGGGGCAAGAGAATGAGCAGTTCTTC
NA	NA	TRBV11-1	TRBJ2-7	CASSLAPGLGVEQYF	TGTGCCAGCAGCTTAGCCCCCGGGCTTGGGGTTGAGCAGTACTTC
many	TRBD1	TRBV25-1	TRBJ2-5	CASSERWTGQETQYF	TGTGCCAGCAGTGAACGTTGGACAGGGCAAGAGACCCAGTACTTC
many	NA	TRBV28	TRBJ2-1	CASSLRTHTSSYNEQFF	TGTGCCAGCAGTTTGAGAACCCACACGTCCTCCTACAATGAGCAGTTCTTC
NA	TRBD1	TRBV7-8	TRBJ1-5	CASSLVWDSDNQPQHF	TGTGCCAGCAGCTTGGTTTGGGACAGTGACAATCAGCCCCAGCATTTT
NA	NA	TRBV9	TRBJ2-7	CASSVGGGLYEQYF	TGTGCCAGCAGCGTTGGAGGGGGCTTGTACGAGCAGTACTTC
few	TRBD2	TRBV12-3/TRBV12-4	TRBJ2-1	CASSSSGRSYNEQFF	TGTGCCAGCAGTTCTAGCGGGAGGTCCTACAATGAGCAGTTCTTC
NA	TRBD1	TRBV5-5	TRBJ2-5	CASSRRGQGGETQYF	TGTGCCAGCAGCAGAAGGGGACAGGGGGGAGAGACCCAGTACTTC
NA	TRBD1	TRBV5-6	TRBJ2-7	CASSFWDRGYEQYF	TGTGCCAGCAGCTTTTGGGACAGGGGGTACGAGCAGTACTTC